These 21 T cell receptor beta chains share one sample of origin, sequenced in a study of blood T cell repertoires in COVID-19. Data came from immunoSEQ multiplex PCR; TCRdb stores just in-frame clones and leaves some out. The sample records about 50,000 clones, about nine tenths being singletons. Material: peripheral blood. The source of these receptors is a man in his 70s with acute or convalescent COVID-19.

J is TRBJ2-1 and V is TRBV18; weak D call: TRBD1 (6 bases). There are 14 residues in the CDR3. The ends were cut back, 3 bases at V and 4 bases at J, with 10 bases in the middle. CDR1 is KGHSH, CDR2 LQKENI, per germline. The CDR3: CASSPQTGYNEQFF. CDR3 DNA: TGTGCCAGCTCACCCCAGACAGGTTACAATGAGCAGTTCTTC.

The chain couples TRBV7-2 to TRBJ2-1; D is ambiguous. The germline V gene encodes CDR1 SGHTA and CDR2 FQGNSA. V was trimmed by 4 bases and J by 2 bases, leaving 3 bases between them. The CDR3 contains 12 residues. The CDR3 loop reads CASSSTYNEQFF. In nucleotides, the CDR3 is TGTGCCAGCAGCTCTACCTACAATGAGCAGTTCTTC. The full variable domain, in which reference TRBV7-2 and TRBJ2-1 provide the parts outside the CDR3, is GAGVSQSPSNKVTEKGKDVELRCDPISGHTALYWYRQSLGQGLEFLIYFQGNSAPDKSGLPSDRFSAERTGGSVSTLTIQRTQQEDSAVYLCASSSTYNEQFFGPGTRLTVL.

The gene calls are TRBV28 and TRBJ1-1, with a possible D match to TRBD1 (6 bases). The germline CDR1 and CDR2 sequences are MDHEN and SYDVKM. CDR3 size: 14 residues. V shed 2 bases and J shed 7 bases, with 14 bases lying between them. The CDR3 here is CASSLPGRGREAFF. CDR3 bases: TGTGCCAGCAGTTTACCGGGCAGGGGTCGTGAAGCTTTCTTT.

This chain uses TRBV30 with TRBJ2-1; 10 bases align to TRBD2. The CDR3 covers 16 residues. V was clipped by 8 bases and J by 0 bases; unmatched bases: 10. The germline V gene has CDR1 GTSNPN and CDR2 SVGIG (reference sequence). The CDR3 DNA sequence: TGTGCCGGGGGTCTAGCGGGAGACTTCTCCTACAATGAGCAGTTCTTC. Translation: CAGGLAGDFSYNEQFF.

The rearrangement joins TRBV5-4 to TRBJ1-4; maybe TRBD1 (6 bases). Trimming removed 0 bases at V and 3 bases at J, with 6 bases between. The CDR3 totals 14 residues. Per the germline V gene, CDR1 is SGHNT and CDR2 is YYREEE (reference sequence). CDR3 coding DNA: TGTGCCAGCAGCTTGGGGGGGCCTAATGAAAAACTGTTTTTT. As protein: CASSLGGPNEKLFF.

The J gene is TRBJ2-6, the V gene TRBV4-3; D ambiguous. Deletions cut 1 base from V and 2 bases from J, with 6 bases between. This CDR3 is 15 amino acids long. The V gene's germline CDR1 is LGHNA and CDR2 YSLEER. The CDR3 here is CASSQVYAGANVLTF. The CDR3 nucleotides read TGCGCCAGCAGCCAAGTCTATGCTGGGGCCAACGTCCTGACTTTC.

This rearrangement joins TRBV6-2 or TRBV6-3 to TRBJ2-3; D gene uncertain. The CDR3 is 12 amino acids. Deletions cut 4 bases from V and 2 bases from J, with 4 bases between. Germline-derived CDR1 and CDR2 are MNHEY and SVGEGT. CDR3 region: CASSSFTDTQYF. In nucleotides, the CDR3 is TGTGCCAGCAGTTCTTTCACAGATACGCAGTATTTT.

J is TRBJ2-1 and V is TRBV5-8; 13 bases match TRBD2. Germline V gene sequence: CDR1 SGHTS, CDR2 YDEGEE. The ends lost 4 bases at V and 0 bases at J; junction bases unmatched: 1. The CDR3 totals 16 residues. The CDR3 loop is CASSRTSGSSYNEQFF. The CDR3 bases are TGTGCCAGCAGCAGGACTAGCGGGAGCTCCTACAATGAGCAGTTCTTC.

The CDR3: CASSIGQGGEQFF. Here the CDR3 DNA reads TGTGCCAGTAGTATCGGACAGGGAGGTGAGCAGTTCTTC. The chain carries TRBV19 and TRBJ2-1; TRBD1 matches 8 bases. V lost 3 bases, J lost 9 bases, and 4 bases stayed unmatched. This CDR3 region has 13 residues. CDR1 and CDR2 (germline): LNHDA, SQIVND (reference sequence).

This clone was found a few times. The V gene is TRBV7-6, the J gene TRBJ1-3, with D perhaps TRBD1 (6 bases). Trimming cost V 5 bases and J 0 bases, with 8 bases left between them. This CDR3 region has 14 residues. Germline V gene lookup returns CDR1 SGHVS and CDR2 FNYEAQ. In DNA, the CDR3 is TGTGCCAGCAGCCCCAGGGGCTCTGGAAACACCATATATTTT. It encodes CASSPRGSGNTIYF.

The rearrangement joins TRBV7-3 to TRBJ2-2, with D maybe TRBD1 (6 bases). Germline CDR1 is SGHTA and CDR2 is FQGTGA. This CDR3 has 15 amino acids. Trimming removed 6 bases from V and 9 bases from J, with 20 bases in between. The CDR3 protein is CASSLKAGAGRELFF. DNA for the CDR3: TGTGCCAGCAGTCTAAAGGCAGGGGCGGGTCGGGAGCTGTTTTTT.

This chain connects TRBV6-5 to TRBJ1-3; TRBD1 matches at 8 bases. Germline CDR1 is MNHEY and CDR2 is SVGAGI. CDR3 length equals 15 residues. V trimming: 5 bases; J trimming: 4 bases; junction bases outside the gene matches: 7. CDR3 in DNA: TGTGCCAGCAGTACGGACAGGGTGACAGGAAACACCATATATTTT. Its protein is CASSTDRVTGNTIYF.

The rearrangement links TRBV18 to TRBJ2-1; 7 bases are shared with TRBD2. J was trimmed by 5 bases and V by 3 bases; bases with no gene match: 1. Per germline, CDR1 KGHSH and CDR2 LQKENI. CDR3 length equals 13 residues. Here the CDR3 DNA reads TGTGCCAGCTCACCCGGGAGGAACAATGAGCAGTTCTTC. This gives the protein CASSPGRNNEQFF.

In this sample, this clone turned up a few times. The chain has TRBV24-1 and TRBJ2-2; 8 bases fit TRBD1. The CDR3 extends over 13 amino acids. V dropped 4 bases and J dropped 8; count of bases not matched to a gene: 2. Germline lookup yields CDR1 KGHDR and CDR2 SFDVKD. The CDR3 coding sequence is TGTGCCACCAGTGACAGGGGGCTAGGGGAGCTGTTTTTT. This encodes CATSDRGLGELFF.

The V and J genes are TRBV4-1 and TRBJ2-1, with 12 bases lining up with TRBD2. V trimming: 1 base; J trimming: 5 bases; junction bases outside the gene matches: 6. Germline V gene lookup returns CDR1 MGHRA and CDR2 YSYEKL. CDR3 size: 17 residues. The CDR3 DNA is TGCGCCAGCAGCCAAGTCCATACTAGCGGGGGGAACAATGAGCAGTTCTTC. It codes for CASSQVHTSGGNNEQFF.

The gene calls are TRBV5-5 and TRBJ1-1; 7 bases match TRBD1. Unmatched junction bases numbered 5, after V lost 3 bases and J lost 0 bases. Germline CDR1 SGHKS, CDR2 YYEKEE (reference sequence). The CDR3 spans 15 residues. CDR3 protein: CASSSWDSVNTEAFF. DNA for the CDR3: TGTGCCAGCAGCTCCTGGGACAGTGTGAACACTGAAGCTTTCTTT.

The genes are TRBV4-1 and TRBJ2-1, with D hard to call. Germline CDR1 and CDR2: MGHRA and YSYEKL. The CDR3 contains 14 residues. V lost 3 bases and J 7 bases, leaving 13 bases between the germline ends. The CDR3 nucleotides read TGCGCCAGCAGCCACCATTTGCGTATAAATGAGCAGTTCTTC. It specifies CASSHHLRINEQFF.

The J gene is TRBJ1-1, the V gene TRBV2; D unresolved. CDR3 size: 13 residues. CDR1 is SNHLY, CDR2 FYNNEI, per germline. V lost 6 bases and J lost 5, with 13 bases in between. CDR3 in DNA: TGTGCCAGCAGAGCGAAGGTGGAAACTGAAGCTTTCTTT. This sequence encodes CASRAKVETEAFF.

The V gene is TRBV10-3, the J gene TRBJ2-1; D may be TRBD2 (5 bases). V lost 2 bases and J lost 8, with 16 bases in between. Germline CDR1 is ENHRY and CDR2 is SYGVKD. CDR3 length equals 15 residues. The CDR3 DNA is TGTGCCATCAGTGAGGGGAGACCCCCGGGCGATGAGCAGTTCTTC. This translates into CAISEGRPPGDEQFF.

The sample holds a few counts of this clone. V gene TRBV6-5 combines with J gene TRBJ1-2, with a tentative D call TRBD1 (6 bases). The CDR3 totals 15 residues. Germline CDR1 and CDR2: MNHEY and SVGAGI. Trimming cost V 3 bases and J 4 bases, with 15 bases left between them. CDR3 residues: CASSYSGTNLYGYTF. The CDR3 DNA reads as TGTGCCAGCAGTTATTCCGGGACAAACCTCTATGGCTACACCTTC.

This rearrangement joins TRBV28 to TRBJ2-7, with 7 bases that match TRBD2. This CDR3 comprises 18 residues. CDR1 and CDR2 from the germline V gene are MDHEN and SYDVKM. J lost 3 bases, V lost 4 bases, and 18 bases had no gene match. The CDR3 reads CASSSPHPSGIFYYEQYF. Here the CDR3 DNA reads TGTGCCAGCAGTTCGCCTCACCCGAGCGGGATCTTTTACTACGAGCAGTACTTC.